This is a list of T cell receptor beta chains from one sample in a study of blood T cell repertoires in COVID-19. Assay: immunoSEQ multiplex PCR; the TCRdb copy retains only in-frame clones and omits some. The repertoire holds under 200,000 clones, with approximately 86% as singletons. What was sequenced was peripheral blood. Source of these receptors: a woman of 80 years or more in a cohort sampled during active or convalescent COVID-19. CDR3s leave out the opening cysteine and the closing phenylalanine or tryptophan. D genes are given only for firm matches.

v_call d_call cdr3_aa
TRBV28 - ASSSPRGGGDTEAF
TRBV2 TRBD1 ASSPQGETEAF
TRBV11-2 TRBD1 ASRSGGAGNTIY
TRBV3-1/TRBV3-2 - ASSQGLSNQPQH
TRBV30 - AWSVQAGIQPQH
TRBV28 - ASSLVAAYGYT
TRBV9 TRBD1 ASSVVADRAGYT
TRBV1 - TSSQRKAGSYNEQF
TRBV11-2 - ASSPNTIFNYGYT
TRBV6-5 - ASSQGRGGAF
TRBV24-1 - ATSDFAGWGNTGELF
TRBV6-5 - ASSYNPGQETQY
TRBV3-1/TRBV3-2 TRBD1 ASSQPQTGGNEKLF
TRBV5-1 - ASSLALQGAGNTIY
TRBV7-9 TRBD2 ASGTKAGVLHNEQF
TRBV9 - ASSVAGGVFTGYNEQF
TRBV25-1 TRBD1 ASRRGTGDFKLF
TRBV20-1 TRBD2 SASQRGVVYEQF
TRBV10-3 - AISESWQDNEQF
TRBV7-8 TRBD1 ASSFGTGSYGYT
TRBV18 - ASSTDRNTEAF
TRBV10-3 - AISVGLNAYGYT
TRBV3-1/TRBV3-2 TRBD1 ASSPLTGSGRGNTIY
TRBV3-1/TRBV3-2 - ASSQNRAGGERRQETQY
TRBV25-1 TRBD1 ATQPGQGTFNYGYT
TRBV7-4 - ASSWGTLGREVRSGNTIY
TRBV21-1 - ASSKLRDRVTGELF
TRBV5-1 TRBD1 ASSRGPGQGTQETQY
TRBV10-2 - ASNLLRSTDTQY
TRBV9 - ASSVSSKETQY
TRBV5-1 TRBD1 ASSLGTGVGETQY
TRBV19 - ASSMEAGQPQH
TRBV5-8 - ASSLGLGRVKSNEKLF
TRBV6-5 TRBD1 ASSQQGAGDTQY
TRBV6-5 TRBD1 ASSSGHGTGNYGYT
TRBV4-1 - ASSQERWTENIQY
TRBV5-1 - ASSLGLASGQETQY